A single sample is the source of the 2 T cell receptor beta chains below, sequenced in a study of blood T cell repertoires in COVID-19. Using immunoSEQ multiplex PCR, the repertoire was profiled, and TCRdb retains in-frame clones only, with some absent. The data hold around 190,000 clones, with approximately 83% observed a single time. Sequenced material: peripheral blood. These receptors all come from a man aged 50 or older with active or convalescent COVID-19.

The chain employs TRBV12-3 or TRBV12-4 and TRBJ2-7; TRBD1 matches 7 bases. After removal of 6 bases from V and 0 bases from J, the junction contained 2 bases not matched to a gene. CDR3 length: 13 amino acids. CDR3 sequence reads: CASRGQASYEQYF. Here the CDR3 DNA reads TGTGCCAGCAGAGGACAGGCCTCCTACGAGCAGTACTTC.

The rearrangement joins TRBV7-9 to TRBJ1-2; D is unclear. This CDR3 region has 16 residues. V was cut by 0 bases and J by 2 bases, with 13 bases left in between. Germline V gene lookup returns CDR1 SEHNR and CDR2 FQNEAQ (reference sequence). The CDR3, as DNA: TGTGCCAGCAGCTTAGCCGTCGACAACCGAAACTATGGCTACACCTTC. Translation gives CASSLAVDNRNYGYTF.